The T cell receptor (beta chain) described here comes from a study of blood T cell repertoires in COVID-19. About the research overall: Acute and convalescent COVID-19 specimens originated in the United States, Italy and Spain. From T cells, B-cell-depleted T cells, or PBMCs came the material, which was cDNA or gDNA.

How the authors handled the data: Amplification with reference gene primers provided the estimates of nucleated cell counts. Clones were sequenced by immunoSEQ multiplex PCR, and TCRdb holds only the in-frame ones, with some missing. V and J calls and clone size are copied from that table; D and trimming were computed from the DNA. This sample has 30,000 to 40,000 clones, with just under 75% found just once. This clone was seen only once. The germline V gene has CDR1 LNHDA and CDR2 SQIVND (reference sequence). The CDR3 totals 14 residues. The ends were cut back, 2 bases at V and 0 bases at J, with 8 bases in the middle.

The clonotype comes from a man aged 65 to 79 with COVID-19, enrolled during active disease. This chain links TRBV19 with TRBJ2-7, with D perhaps matching TRBD1 (6 bases). Input material: peripheral blood. The DNA of the CDR3 is TGTGCCAGTAGTATATTGGACAGCTCCTACGAGCAGTACTTC. Its translation: CASSILDSSYEQYF.